The sequence of this T cell receptor (beta chain) was determined in a study of blood T cell repertoires in COVID-19. For the study at large: Acute and convalescent COVID-19 samples came from the United States, Italy and Spain.

As processed by the authors: Nucleated cell counts were estimated from reference gene primer amplification. Data came from immunoSEQ multiplex PCR; TCRdb stores just in-frame clones and leaves some out. That table supplies the V and J calls and clone size; D and trimming were determined from the DNA. Of roughly 240,000 clones listed, about 80% are singletons. Germline CDR1 and CDR2: MNHNS and SASEGT. This CDR3 comprises 16 residues. Trimming left V 2 bases short and J 3 bases short, with 13 bases between. This chain joins TRBV6-1 and TRBJ1-4; weak D call: TRBD1 (6 bases). The sequence was obtained from a middle-aged woman who had been exposed to COVID-19. The sequencing sample was made of PBMCs or T cells enriched from blood (not recorded which). CDR3 DNA: TGTGCCAGCAGTGAAATTCCGGCAGGGGCTAATGAAAAACTGTTTTTT. This codes for CASSEIPAGANEKLFF.